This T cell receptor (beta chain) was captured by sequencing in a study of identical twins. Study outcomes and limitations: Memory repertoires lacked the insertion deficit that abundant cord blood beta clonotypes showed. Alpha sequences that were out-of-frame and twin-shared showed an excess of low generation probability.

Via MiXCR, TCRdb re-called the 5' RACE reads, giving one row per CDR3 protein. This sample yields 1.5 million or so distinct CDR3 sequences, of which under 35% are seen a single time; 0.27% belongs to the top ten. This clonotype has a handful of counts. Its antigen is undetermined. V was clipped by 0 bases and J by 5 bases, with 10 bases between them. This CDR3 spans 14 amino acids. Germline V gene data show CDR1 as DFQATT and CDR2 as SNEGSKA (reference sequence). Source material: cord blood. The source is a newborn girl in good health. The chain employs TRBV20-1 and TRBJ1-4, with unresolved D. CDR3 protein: CSARDLEDNEKLFF. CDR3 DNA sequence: TGCAGTGCTAGAGATCTAGAAGACAATGAAAAACTGTTTTTT.